These 22 T cell receptor beta chains share one sample of origin, sequenced in a study of blood T cell repertoires in COVID-19. The repertoire was sequenced with immunoSEQ multiplex PCR; TCRdb's copy has only in-frame clones and lacks some. The profile covers some 250,000 clones, with 90% to 95% appearing a single time and more than 1% taken by the ten largest. The sequenced sample was PBMCs or T cells enriched from blood (not recorded which). All receptors derive from a human donor in a cohort exposed to, infected with or recovered from COVID-19 (not recorded which). The donor label of this sample is uncertain.

The chain is built from TRBV4-3 and TRBJ2-3; maybe TRBD1 (6 bases). V was trimmed by 0 bases and J by 5 bases, leaving 15 bases between them. Per the germline V gene, CDR1 is LGHNA and CDR2 is YSLEER. This CDR3 has 16 amino acids. The CDR3 loop is CASSQDVLTGGDTQYF. The CDR3 coding sequence is TGCGCCAGCAGCCAAGATGTATTGACAGGCGGAGATACGCAGTATTTT.

V and J are TRBV18 and TRBJ1-3, with 7 bases that match TRBD1. Germline assignment: CDR1 KGHSH and CDR2 LQKENI. This CDR3 has 17 amino acids. The V and J ends lost 3 bases and 0 bases, in that order; junction bases with no gene match: 8. CDR3 DNA sequence: TGTGCCAGCTCACCCAGCGCAGGGGGTGTCTCTGGAAACACCATATATTTT. Protein sequence: CASSPSAGGVSGNTIYF.

This clone occurred once. J is TRBJ1-1 and V is TRBV18, with a weak D call TRBD1 (6 bases). The CDR3 has 14 amino acids. V was clipped by 2 bases and J by 0 bases, with 7 bases between them. The germline V gene has CDR1 KGHSH and CDR2 LQKENI. The CDR3 bases are TGTGCCAGCTCACCAGGGACACTGAACACTGAAGCTTTCTTT. Translation: CASSPGTLNTEAFF. Using reference TRBV18 and TRBJ1-1 for the parts outside the CDR3, the full variable domain is NAGVMQNPRHLVRRRGQEARLRCSPMKGHSHVYWYRQLPEEGLKFMVYLQKENIIDESGMPKERFSAEFPKEGPSILRIQQVVRGDSAAYFCASSPGTLNTEAFFGQGTRLTVV.

The gene calls are TRBV18 and TRBJ1-5; D gene unclear. The CDR3 consists of 15 residues. Trimming left V 3 bases short and J 0 bases short, with 9 bases between. Germline CDR1 KGHSH, CDR2 LQKENI. For the CDR3, the DNA is TGTGCCAGCTCACCGCCGGGAGTTAGCAATCAGCCCCAGCATTTT. Its translation: CASSPPGVSNQPQHF. The full variable domain, with the rest looked up from reference TRBV18 and TRBJ1-5, is NAGVMQNPRHLVRRRGQEARLRCSPMKGHSHVYWYRQLPEEGLKFMVYLQKENIIDESGMPKERFSAEFPKEGPSILRIQQVVRGDSAAYFCASSPPGVSNQPQHFGDGTRLSIL.

The gene calls are TRBV7-2 and TRBJ2-7; TRBD1 is a possible D gene (7 bases). The germline CDR1 and CDR2 sequences are SGHTA and FQGNSA. CDR3 size: 16 residues. V lost 6 bases, J lost 4 bases, and 22 bases lay in between. CDR3 nucleotide sequence: TGTGCCAGCAGGTTCCTTCCGCAGGGGGGAGAATACGAGCAGTACTTC. Amino acid sequence: CASRFLPQGGEYEQYF. The full variable domain, completed using reference TRBV7-2 and TRBJ2-7, is GAGVSQSPSNKVTEKGKDVELRCDPISGHTALYWYRQSLGQGLEFLIYFQGNSAPDKSGLPSDRFSAERTGGSVSTLTIQRTQQEDSAVYLCASRFLPQGGEYEQYFGPGTRLTVT.

V gene TRBV24-1 combines with J gene TRBJ1-4; TRBD1 is a possible D gene (5 bases). CDR1 is KGHDR and CDR2 is SFDVKD in the germline V gene. V gave up 7 bases and J gave up 8 bases, with 16 bases separating them. The CDR3 consists of 14 residues. The chain's CDR3 is CATSPLQGGEKLFF. The CDR3 DNA sequence: TGTGCCACCAGCCCTTTGCAGGGAGGCGAAAAACTGTTTTTT.

This chain uses TRBV7-8 with TRBJ1-5, with D hard to call. The ends were cut back, 1 base at V and 5 bases at J, with 12 bases in the middle. Germline values: CDR1 SGHVS, CDR2 FQNEAQ. The CDR3 spans 15 residues. The CDR3 region is CASSLVPEGDQPQHF. For the CDR3, the DNA is TGTGCCAGCAGCTTAGTTCCGGAGGGCGATCAGCCCCAGCATTTT.

The chain carries TRBV4-3 and TRBJ2-3, with 14 positions matching TRBD2. Germline CDR1 and CDR2: LGHNA and YSLEER. The CDR3 extends over 17 amino acids. J lost 4 bases, V lost 0 bases, and 3 bases had no gene match. The CDR3 DNA reads as TGCGCCAGCAGCCAAGAGGTGGGACTAGCGGGGGCAGATACGCAGTATTTT. Its protein product is CASSQEVGLAGADTQYF.

The rearrangement joins TRBV7-6 to TRBJ2-1; 8 bases are a match to TRBD2. The trim removed 3 bases at V and 0 bases at J, leaving 4 bases unmatched. The CDR3 has 16 amino acids. Germline CDR1 and CDR2: SGHVS and FNYEAQ. The CDR3 reads CASSFYSGDSYNEQFF. CDR3 sequence (DNA): TGTGCCAGCAGCTTCTATAGCGGGGACTCCTACAATGAGCAGTTCTTC.

This chain uses TRBV27 with TRBJ1-6; D not certain. CDR3 length: 14 residues. Germline CDR1 reads MNHEY; CDR2 reads SMNVEV (reference sequence). Trimming removed 8 bases at V and 10 bases at J, with 18 bases between. In DNA, the CDR3 is TGTGCCAGCGGCTTTCCCAGAGGGATCTCACCCCTCCACTTT. This translates into CASGFPRGISPLHF.

The gene calls are TRBV2 and TRBJ1-6; possibly TRBD1 for D (5 bases). The ends were cut back, 4 bases at V and 11 bases at J, with 12 bases in the middle. The germline V gene has CDR1 SNHLY and CDR2 FYNNEI. This CDR3 is 13 amino acids long. The CDR3 sequence is CASSGSGGPPLHF. The CDR3 DNA is TGTGCCAGCAGTGGTTCGGGGGGACCACCCCTCCACTTT.

CDR3 DNA: TGCAGTGCTAGTCGGCGGAGCGGCACAACCGGGGAGCTGTTTTTT. It encodes CSASRRSGTTGELFF. The V and J genes are TRBV20-1 and TRBJ2-2, with D perhaps matching TRBD2 (5 bases). Per the germline V gene, CDR1 is DFQATT and CDR2 is SNEGSKA (reference sequence). Trimming pared 3 bases from V and 5 bases from J, leaving 16 bases between. This CDR3 region has 15 residues.

The chain is built from TRBV7-9 and TRBJ2-7, with 9 bases that match TRBD1. There are 15 residues in the CDR3. Germline V gives CDR1 SEHNR, CDR2 FQNEAQ (reference sequence). V was clipped by 6 bases and J by 2 bases; unmatched bases: 8. The CDR3 reads CASRSGTGTPYEQYF. The CDR3, as DNA: TGTGCCAGCAGATCCGGGACAGGGACCCCCTACGAGCAGTACTTC.

The gene calls are TRBV9 and TRBJ2-4; D is possibly TRBD1 (5 bases). There are 14 residues in the CDR3. The germline V gene encodes CDR1 SGDLS and CDR2 YYNGEE. Trimming removed 0 bases at V and 15 bases at J, with 19 bases between. The CDR3 reads CASSVEVDTVYRYF. CDR3 bases: TGTGCCAGCAGCGTAGAGGTGGACACCGTTTATCGGTACTTC.

Only one count was recorded for this clone. The chain has TRBV5-4 and TRBJ1-1; D is perhaps TRBD1 (5 bases). The CDR3 consists of 18 residues. V was trimmed by 0 bases and J by 0 bases, leaving 18 bases between them. Germline V gene sequence: CDR1 SGHNT, CDR2 YYREEE (reference sequence). The CDR3 DNA sequence: TGTGCCAGCAGCTTGGCCGGCAGGGCCTTAGGGGTGAACACTGAAGCTTTCTTT. Translated, it gives CASSLAGRALGVNTEAFF.

This sequence joins TRBV10-2 and TRBJ2-7; TRBD2 aligns across 8 bases. The junction had 2 bases not matched to a gene; V was cut back by 3 bases and J by 4 bases. Germline CDR1 WSHSY, CDR2 SAAADI. The CDR3 length is 13 residues. The CDR3 region is CASSDAGGYEQYF. DNA for the CDR3: TGCGCCAGCAGTGATGCGGGGGGATACGAGCAGTACTTC.

This chain connects TRBV27 to TRBJ2-7; 8 bases agree with TRBD1. The CDR3 has 14 residues. With V trimmed by 0 bases and J by 11 bases, 9 bases remained unmatched. CDR1 is MNHEY and CDR2 is SMNVEV in the germline V gene (reference sequence). The CDR3 loop is CASSLSRTGLAEYF. CDR3 nucleotides: TGTGCCAGCAGTTTATCTCGGACAGGGTTAGCGGAGTACTTC.

J is TRBJ2-1 and V is TRBV7-9; 10 positions match TRBD2. The germline V gene has CDR1 SEHNR and CDR2 FQNEAQ (reference sequence). Trimming took 7 bases from V and 5 from J; bases not matched to a gene: 8. The CDR3 extends over 15 amino acids. The CDR3 here is CASNPGLAVHNEQFF. As DNA, the CDR3 is TGTGCCAGCAACCCAGGACTAGCGGTACACAATGAGCAGTTCTTC.

V usage is TRBV12-3 or TRBV12-4 and J usage is TRBJ1-2; D is perhaps TRBD1 (5 bases). V lost 2 bases to trimming and J lost 6 bases, with 10 bases between them. This CDR3 is 13 amino acids long. DNA for the CDR3: TGTGCCAGCAGTTTAAGGCCAGGGAATGGCTACACCTTC. It codes for CASSLRPGNGYTF.

The chain is built from TRBV5-6 and TRBJ2-5; D unclear. Trimming left V 3 bases short and J 3 bases short, with 9 bases between. This CDR3 has 13 amino acids. The V gene's germline CDR1 is SGHDT and CDR2 YYEEEE. The chain's CDR3 is CASSSYMEETQYF. Written as DNA, the CDR3 is TGTGCCAGCAGCTCATACATGGAAGAGACCCAGTACTTC.

A single count supports this clone. This chain joins TRBV10-3 and TRBJ1-2; D unresolved. CDR3 size: 13 residues. Trimming cost V 3 bases and J 2 bases, with 7 bases left between them. The germline V gene has CDR1 ENHRY and CDR2 SYGVKD. The CDR3 reads CAISERHNYGYTF. The CDR3 bases are TGTGCCATCAGTGAAAGACACAACTATGGCTACACCTTC.

V gene TRBV27 combines with J gene TRBJ2-2; TRBD1 matches at 11 bases. This CDR3 is built from 17 residues. Trimming cost V 5 bases and J 4 bases; bases outside gene matches: 9. CDR1 is MNHEY and CDR2 is SMNVEV in the germline V gene (reference sequence). DNA of the CDR3: TGTGCCAGCAGTCGCCGCTCTGGACAGGGGGCCACCGGGGAGCTGTTTTTT. This translates into CASSRRSGQGATGELFF.